This TCR beta chain comes out of a study of molecular identifiers for immune sequencing clone quantification. Study observations and caveats: Among effectors, clones above 20 RNA copies held over 97% of molecules; among naive cells, under 1%.

TCRdb reprocessed the PCR reads with MiXCR, giving one entry per CDR3 protein. The data contain approximately 550,000 distinct CDR3 sequences, about 26% of them singletons. Germline V lookup: CDR1 SEHNR, CDR2 FQNEAQ (reference sequence). V lost 5 bases, J lost 3 bases, and 11 bases stayed unmatched. This CDR3 comprises 16 residues. Points on this clonotype: As yet, its antigen is unknown.

The clonotype was recovered from a human donor in good health. Some libraries in this study had Jurkat cell RNA spiked in. The sample comprised naive CD8+ T cells from blood, with Jurkat cell RNA spiked in. Subset meaning: FACS-sorted CD8+CD4-CCR7+CD45RA+ naive T cells. The J gene is TRBJ2-7, the V gene TRBV7-9, with TRBD2 identical over 9 bases. CDR3 DNA: TGTGCCAGCAGCAGATCAGGACTAGCGCAAAACTACGAGCAGTACTTC. Translated: CASSRSGLAQNYEQYF.